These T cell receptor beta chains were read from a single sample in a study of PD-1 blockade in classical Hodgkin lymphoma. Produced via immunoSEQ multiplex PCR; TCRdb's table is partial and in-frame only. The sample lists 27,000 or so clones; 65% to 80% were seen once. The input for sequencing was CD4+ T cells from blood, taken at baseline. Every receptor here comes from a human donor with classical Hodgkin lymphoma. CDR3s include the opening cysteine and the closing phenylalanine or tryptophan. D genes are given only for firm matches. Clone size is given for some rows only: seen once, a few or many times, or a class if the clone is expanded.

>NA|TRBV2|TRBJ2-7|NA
TGTGCCAGCCGAACGGACCGGGCCTACGAGCAGTACTTC
CASRTDRAYEQYF
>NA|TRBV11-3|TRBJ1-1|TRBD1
TGTGCCAGCAGCTCCTCCGGGACAGGGGCAGCTTTCTTT
CASSSSGTGAAFF
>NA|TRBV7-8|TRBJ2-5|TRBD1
TGTGCCAGCAACCCACATCCCGGGACAGGGGTCCAAGAGACCCAGTACTTC
CASNPHPGTGVQETQYF
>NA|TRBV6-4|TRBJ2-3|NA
TGTGCCAGCAGTGACTCGTTGGATACTAGCACAGATACGCAGTATTTT
CASSDSLDTSTDTQYF
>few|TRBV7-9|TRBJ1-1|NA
TGTGCCAGCAGCTTAGCTACAAAGGTCGAAGCTTTCTTT
CASSLATKVEAFF
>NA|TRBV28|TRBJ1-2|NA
TGTGCCAGCAGTTTCGGCGGGGAACATGGCTACACCTTC
CASSFGGEHGYTF
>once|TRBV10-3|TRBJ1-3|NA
TGTGCCATCAGTGAGACCGTTGACTCTGGAAACACCATATATTTT
CAISETVDSGNTIYF
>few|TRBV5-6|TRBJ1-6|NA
TGTGCCAGCAGCTTTCCCAGTTCGAGTTCACCCCTCCACTTT
CASSFPSSSSPLHF
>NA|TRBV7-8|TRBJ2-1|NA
TGTGCCAGCAGCCCTACCCCGGGGAAATACAATGAGCAGTTCTTC
CASSPTPGKYNEQFF
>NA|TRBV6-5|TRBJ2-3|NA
TGTGCCAGCAGCCTTACAGGGTTCATGGATACGCAGTATTTT
CASSLTGFMDTQYF
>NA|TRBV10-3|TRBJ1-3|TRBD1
TGTGCCATCAGTCCAGAGGACAGGGAAAACACCATATATTTT
CAISPEDRENTIYF
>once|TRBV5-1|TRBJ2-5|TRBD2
TGCGCCAGCAGCTTGGAGGCGGGGGGGCCTCGGGTGGAGACCCAGTACTTC
CASSLEAGGPRVETQYF
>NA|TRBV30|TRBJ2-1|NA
TGTGCCTGGAGTGTACGGGGGACAGTGAATGAGCAGTTCTTC
CAWSVRGTVNEQFF
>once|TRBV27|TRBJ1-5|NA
TGTGCCAGCAGTTTATTTTGGGGCCGGAATCAGCCCCAGCATTTT
CASSLFWGRNQPQHF
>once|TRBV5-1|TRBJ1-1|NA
TGCGCCAGCAGCCAGGACACCTACACTGAAGCTTTCTTT
CASSQDTYTEAFF
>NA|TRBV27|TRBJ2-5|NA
TGTGCCAGCAGTCGTAACCAGGGAGGAGAGACCCAGTACTTC
CASSRNQGGETQYF
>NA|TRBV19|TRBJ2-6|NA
TGTGCCAGTTGGTCAGCGGCTGGGGCCAACGTCCTGACTTTC
CASWSAAGANVLTF
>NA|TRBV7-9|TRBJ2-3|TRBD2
TGTGCCAGCAGCCTACTTCGACTAGCGGGGGGCACAGATACGCAGTATTTT
CASSLLRLAGGTDTQYF
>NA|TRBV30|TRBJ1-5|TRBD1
TGTGCCTGGAGTCAGACAGGGGGCAATCAGCCCCAGCATTTT
CAWSQTGGNQPQHF